Shown below are 24 T cell receptor beta chains from a single sample sequenced in a study of T cell repertoires in cytomegalovirus infection. TCRdb used MiXCR to reprocess the reads, holding one entry per CDR3 protein. The sample lists around 140,000 distinct CDR3 sequences, about 6% occurring once. The specimen was PBMCs. The source of these receptors is a human donor in good health (CMV status not recorded). Some clones in this sample may be carry-over from other donors' samples.

In its sample, this clonotype was seen many times. The rearrangement links TRBV12-3 or TRBV12-4 to TRBJ1-1; 8 bases are a match to TRBD1. The trim removed 5 bases at V and 5 bases at J, leaving 7 bases unmatched. This CDR3 has 14 amino acids. CDR3 DNA sequence: TGTGCCAGCAGTGTGGGGACAGGAGGTACTGAAGCTTTCTTT. As protein: CASSVGTGGTEAFF.

The table lists this clonotype with a few counts. The chain employs TRBV2 and TRBJ2-7, with D perhaps TRBD2 (6 bases). Germline V lookup: CDR1 SNHLY, CDR2 FYNNEI. The CDR3 is 14 residues long. Trimming removed 1 base from V and 9 bases from J, with 16 bases in between. CDR3 nucleotide sequence: TGTGCCAGCAGTGAAGTAGCGGTCCTGGGTAGGCAGTACTTC. Amino acid sequence: CASSEVAVLGRQYF.

This clonotype was observed a handful of times. The J gene is TRBJ2-7, the V gene TRBV20-1; D is ambiguous. The V end was cut by 0 bases, the J end by 3 bases, with 6 bases between. CDR1 and CDR2 (germline): DFQATT, SNEGSKA (reference sequence). The CDR3 is 12 residues long. CDR3 sequence (DNA): TGCAGTGCTAGAGATACCCGCTACGAGCAGTACTTC. This codes for CSARDTRYEQYF.

At least ten counts were recorded for this clonotype. The gene calls are TRBV7-2 and TRBJ1-5; tentatively, D is TRBD1 (6 bases). The CDR3 is 15 residues long. Germline CDR1 reads SGHTA; CDR2 reads FQGNSA. Trimming removed 2 bases from V and 6 bases from J, with 14 bases in between. The CDR3 sequence: CASSLQGQGPQPQHF. The CDR3 DNA follows: TGTGCCAGCAGCTTACAGGGGCAGGGGCCTCAGCCCCAGCATTTT.

This clonotype was picked up a small number of times. The CDR3 DNA reads as TGCAGTGCTCCGGTAGGGGGATCCTACGAGCAGTACTTC. Encoded protein: CSAPVGGSYEQYF. The chain links TRBV20-1 to TRBJ2-7, with D tentatively TRBD1 (6 bases). The CDR3 covers 13 residues. The germline V gene encodes CDR1 DFQATT and CDR2 SNEGSKA (reference sequence). Trimming took 5 bases from V and 1 from J, leaving 12 bases between them.

This clonotype showed up many times. The rearrangement uses TRBV12-3 or TRBV12-4 and TRBJ2-5; D call uncertain. The CDR3 spans 15 residues. V lost 7 bases and J lost 4, with 19 bases in between. Here the CDR3 reads CASNHRRLTPETQYF. The CDR3 DNA follows: TGTGCCAGCAACCACCGCCGACTGACCCCAGAGACCCAGTACTTC.

The V call is TRBV25-1, the J call TRBJ1-1; tentative D call: TRBD1 (5 bases). The CDR3 has 14 amino acids. V was clipped by 9 bases and J by 4 bases, with 18 bases between them. Germline CDR1 MGHDK, CDR2 SYGVNS. CDR3 DNA: TGTGCCAGTTCTGCGTGGGGGAGGGGCACTGAAGCTTTCTTT. Protein: CASSAWGRGTEAFF.

There are many counts of this clonotype. The genes are TRBV6-2 or TRBV6-3 and TRBJ1-1; D is possibly TRBD1 (5 bases). Trimming stripped 4 bases from V and 7 bases from J, with 10 bases between. Germline V lookup: CDR1 MNHEY, CDR2 SVGEGT. This CDR3 region has 12 residues. CDR3 nucleotides: TGTGCCAGCAGTTCCGGGGCCCGTGAAGCTTTCTTT. The encoded protein is CASSSGAREAFF.

This clonotype was recorded many times. The gene calls are TRBV12-3 or TRBV12-4 and TRBJ2-4; the D gene could be TRBD1 or TRBD2 (5 bases each). This CDR3 has 15 residues. V was trimmed by 2 bases and J by 7 bases, leaving 15 bases between them. The CDR3 bases are TGTGCCAGCAGTTTACCCAGGGACCCGTCGAACATTCAGTACTTC. It translates to CASSLPRDPSNIQYF.

This clonotype was seen ten or more times. The J gene is TRBJ2-7, the V gene TRBV20-1; possible D gene TRBD1, 6 bases. Germline loops: CDR1 DFQATT, CDR2 SNEGSKA (reference sequence). V was trimmed by 5 bases and J by 1 base, leaving 12 bases between them. This CDR3 has 13 amino acids. DNA for the CDR3: TGCAGTGCTCTCGCGACAGGTTCCTACGAGCAGTACTTC. Encoded protein: CSALATGSYEQYF.

This clonotype has a count of ten or more. The chain employs TRBV7-2 and TRBJ2-2; TRBD2 agrees at 10 bases. The CDR3 loop spans 17 amino acids. Germline assignment: CDR1 SGHTA and CDR2 FQGNSA. J lost 6 bases, V lost 5 bases, and 12 bases had no gene match. CDR3 amino acids: CASSPSTGTSAAGELFF. The CDR3 nucleotides read TGTGCCAGCAGCCCCAGCACCGGGACTAGCGCCGCCGGGGAGCTGTTTTTT.

This clonotype has a single count. CDR3 residues: CASSQGAPNSPLHF. CDR3 DNA sequence: TGTGCCAGCAGCCAAGGGGCACCGAATTCACCCCTCCACTTT. This sequence joins TRBV14 and TRBJ1-6; D is uncertain. The CDR3 loop spans 14 amino acids. V lost 1 base, J lost 7 bases, and 8 bases lay in between. CDR1 and CDR2 (germline): SGHDN, FVKESK.

This clonotype was observed many times. The chain joins TRBV7-2 to TRBJ2-5, with D possibly being TRBD2 (6 bases). Looked up from germline, CDR1 is SGHTA and CDR2 is FQGNSA. V lost 3 bases, J lost 5 bases, and 19 bases lay in between. The CDR3 consists of 16 residues. This chain's CDR3 is CASSFRGMNAWETQYF. The CDR3 DNA sequence: TGTGCCAGCAGCTTCCGGGGGATGAACGCTTGGGAGACCCAGTACTTC.

At least ten counts were recorded for this clonotype. The J gene is TRBJ2-3, the V gene TRBV7-2; D call uncertain. The CDR3 covers 13 residues. Germline CDR1 reads SGHTA; CDR2 reads FQGNSA. V lost 5 bases and J lost 2, with 8 bases in between. The CDR3 here is CASSPESTDTQYF. The CDR3 coding sequence is TGTGCCAGCAGCCCGGAGTCCACAGATACGCAGTATTTT.

This clonotype was detected a few times. V and J are TRBV29-1 and TRBJ2-1; tentatively, D is TRBD1 or TRBD2 (7 bases each). Germline V gives CDR1 SQVTM, CDR2 ANQGSEA. This CDR3 is 14 amino acids long. V was pared by 2 bases and J by 9 bases, with 17 bases between. The CDR3 coding sequence is TGCAGCGTTGAACCCAGGGGGGGGTGGATTGAGCAGTTCTTC. Amino acids: CSVEPRGGWIEQFF.

This clonotype showed up many times. The rearrangement links TRBV7-2 to TRBJ2-7; no firm D call. This CDR3 is built from 14 residues. V dropped 5 bases and J dropped 0 bases, with 11 bases sitting between them. In germline, CDR1 is SGHTA, CDR2 FQGNSA. CDR3 bases: TGTGCCAGCAGCCCCTCTGTCAACTCCTACGAGCAGTACTTC. This gives the protein CASSPSVNSYEQYF.

This clonotype was seen repeatedly, ten times or more. The CDR3 protein is CASSLNGGELDTQYF. The CDR3 region has the DNA TGTGCCAGCAGTTTAAACGGGGGCGAGCTGGATACGCAGTATTTT. The chain joins TRBV12-3 or TRBV12-4 to TRBJ2-3; D is tentatively TRBD1 or TRBD2 (6 bases each). Deletions cut 2 bases from V and 6 bases from J, with 15 bases between. The CDR3 spans 15 residues.

In its sample, this clonotype was seen many times. The chain joins TRBV20-1 to TRBJ2-7, with TRBD2 matching 8 bases. The CDR3 is made up of 13 amino acids. Germline V lookup: CDR1 DFQATT, CDR2 SNEGSKA (reference sequence). CDR3 sequence: CRARGGGSYEQYF. The CDR3 DNA reads TGCAGGGCCCGGGGGGGGGGCTCCTACGAGCAGTACTTC.

This clonotype was seen repeatedly, ten times or more. The chain uses TRBV7-2 and TRBJ2-1, with TRBD2 identical over 12 bases. Germline trimming cut 3 bases from V and 8 bases from J; bases unmatched to any gene: 11. Germline V gives CDR1 SGHTA, CDR2 FQGNSA. The CDR3 runs 17 residues. The CDR3 is CASSFVLLAGGRDEQFF. CDR3 bases: TGTGCCAGCAGCTTCGTCTTACTAGCGGGGGGCCGGGATGAGCAGTTCTTC.

This clonotype appeared many times. The rearrangement joins TRBV10-3 to TRBJ2-6; no definite D call. Trimming took off 0 bases at V and 4 bases at J, with 10 bases between the two ends. Germline CDR1 is ENHRY and CDR2 is SYGVKD. The CDR3 length is 16 residues. The CDR3 nucleotides read TGTGCCATCAGTGAGTCAGGTGGATCAGGGGCCAACGTCCTGACTTTC. Residues: CAISESGGSGANVLTF.

This chain links TRBV5-4 with TRBJ1-6; 8 bases fit TRBD1. The ends lost 0 bases at V and 0 bases at J; junction bases unmatched: 8. This CDR3 region has 19 residues. The V gene's germline CDR1 is SGHNT and CDR2 YYREEE (reference sequence). In DNA form, the CDR3 reads TGTGCCAGCAGCTTGGGGACAGGGACGGGTAGCTCCTATAATTCACCCCTCCACTTT. Translated, it gives CASSLGTGTGSSYNSPLHF.

A few counts support this clonotype. This rearrangement joins TRBV9 to TRBJ2-1; D remains ambiguous. This CDR3 has 11 residues. The V gene's germline CDR1 is SGDLS and CDR2 YYNGEE. Trimming stripped 0 bases from V and 8 bases from J, with 3 bases between. Here the CDR3 DNA reads TGTGCCAGCAGCGTAGGCCATGAGCAGTTCTTC. Translation gives CASSVGHEQFF.

V usage is TRBV19 and J usage is TRBJ1-6; D is ambiguous. CDR1 is LNHDA, CDR2 SQIVND, per germline (reference sequence). V shed 3 bases and J shed 7 bases, with 13 bases lying between them. The CDR3 is 15 residues long. The CDR3: CASSIGSPGNSPLHF. The CDR3 DNA follows: TGTGCCAGTAGTATCGGCAGCCCGGGGAATTCACCCCTCCACTTT.

The chain carries TRBV7-2 and TRBJ2-5, with D possibly being TRBD2 (7 bases). The CDR3 runs to 16 residues. The ends were cut back, 1 base at V and 5 bases at J, with 17 bases in the middle. Germline CDR1 SGHTA, CDR2 FQGNSA. CDR3 bases: TGTGCCAGCAGCTTAGAGGGGGGGGGCGGGCGGGAGACCCAGTACTTC. Translated: CASSLEGGGGRETQYF.